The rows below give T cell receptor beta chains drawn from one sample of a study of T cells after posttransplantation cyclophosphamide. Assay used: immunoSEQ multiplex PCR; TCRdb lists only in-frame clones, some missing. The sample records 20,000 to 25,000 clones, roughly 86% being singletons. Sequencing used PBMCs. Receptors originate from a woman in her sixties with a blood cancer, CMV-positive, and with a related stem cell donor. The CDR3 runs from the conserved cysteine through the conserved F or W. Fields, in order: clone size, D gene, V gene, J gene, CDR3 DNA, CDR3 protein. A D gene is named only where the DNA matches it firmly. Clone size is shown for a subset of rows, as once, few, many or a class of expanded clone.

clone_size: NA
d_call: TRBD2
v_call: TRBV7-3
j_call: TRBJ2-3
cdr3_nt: TGTGCCAGCAGCTTCACTAGCGGGAGGGCGTGGGATACGCAGTATTTT
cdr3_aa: CASSFTSGRAWDTQYF

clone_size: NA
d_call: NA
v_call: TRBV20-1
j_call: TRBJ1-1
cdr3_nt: TGCAGTGCTAGAGTCACCCGAGAGGCTTTCTTT
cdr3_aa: CSARVTREAFF

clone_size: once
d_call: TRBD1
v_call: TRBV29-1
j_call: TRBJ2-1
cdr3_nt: TGCAGCGTTGATGGGACAGGGGGCTACAATGAGCAGTTCTTC
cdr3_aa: CSVDGTGGYNEQFF

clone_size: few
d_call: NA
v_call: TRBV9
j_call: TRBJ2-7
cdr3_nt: TGTGCCAGCAGCGTAGCTACGGGGGAAACCTACGAGCAGTACTTC
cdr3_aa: CASSVATGETYEQYF

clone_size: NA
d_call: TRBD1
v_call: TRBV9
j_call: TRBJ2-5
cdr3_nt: TGTGCCAGCAGCCCCCGGGACAGTTACAAGACCCAGTACTTC
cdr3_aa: CASSPRDSYKTQYF

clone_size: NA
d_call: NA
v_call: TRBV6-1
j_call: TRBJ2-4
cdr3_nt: TGTGCCAGCAGTGAAGAAGACAGGCTAGCCAAAAACATTCAGTACTTC
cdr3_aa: CASSEEDRLAKNIQYF

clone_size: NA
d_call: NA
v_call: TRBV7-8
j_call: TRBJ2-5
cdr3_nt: TGTGCCAGCAGCTTAGATAGGGGCGGGACAGAGACCCAGTACTTC
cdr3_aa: CASSLDRGGTETQYF

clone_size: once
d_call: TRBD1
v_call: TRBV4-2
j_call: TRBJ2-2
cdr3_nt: TGTGCCAGCAGCCAAAAGGTGGGACAGGGGGACACCGGGGAGCTGTTTTTT
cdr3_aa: CASSQKVGQGDTGELFF

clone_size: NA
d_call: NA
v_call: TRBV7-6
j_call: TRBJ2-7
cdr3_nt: TGTGCCAGCAGCCTTAGCGCCTACGAGCAGTACTTC
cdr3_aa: CASSLSAYEQYF

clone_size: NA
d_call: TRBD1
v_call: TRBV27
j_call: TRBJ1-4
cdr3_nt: TGTGCCAGCAGTTCCGGACAGGGATTCGAAAAACTGTTTTTT
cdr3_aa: CASSSGQGFEKLFF

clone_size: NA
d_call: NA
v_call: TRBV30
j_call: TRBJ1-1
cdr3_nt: TGTGCCTGGAGTGTAGGACAGAAGCGGACTGAAGCTTTCTTT
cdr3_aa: CAWSVGQKRTEAFF

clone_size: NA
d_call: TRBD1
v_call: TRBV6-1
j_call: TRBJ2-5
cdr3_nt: TGTGCCAGCAGGAACCGGGACAGGGAGGGGACCCAGTACTTC
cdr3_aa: CASRNRDREGTQYF

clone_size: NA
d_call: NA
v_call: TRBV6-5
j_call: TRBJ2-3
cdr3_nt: TGTGCCAGCAGTTACTCCCACTCCACAGATACGCAGTATTTT
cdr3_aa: CASSYSHSTDTQYF

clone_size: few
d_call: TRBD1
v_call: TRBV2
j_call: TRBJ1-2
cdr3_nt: TGTGCCAGCAGTGTGGACAGGTCTAACTATGGCTACACCTTC
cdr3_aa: CASSVDRSNYGYTF

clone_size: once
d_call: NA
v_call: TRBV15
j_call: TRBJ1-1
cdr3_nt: TGTGCCACCAGCAGAGACCCAGGGGACACTGAAGCTTTCTTT
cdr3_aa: CATSRDPGDTEAFF

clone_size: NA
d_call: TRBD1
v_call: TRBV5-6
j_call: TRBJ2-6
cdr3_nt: TGTGCCAGCAGCGCGCCGGGACAGCTCTCTGGGGCCAACGTCCTGACTTTC
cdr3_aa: CASSAPGQLSGANVLTF

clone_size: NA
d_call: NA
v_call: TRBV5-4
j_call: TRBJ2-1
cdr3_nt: TGTGCCAGCAGCTTGGGGGCCCTACTGTGGAATGAGCAGTTCTTC
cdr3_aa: CASSLGALLWNEQFF

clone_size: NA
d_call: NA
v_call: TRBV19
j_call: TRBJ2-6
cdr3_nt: TGTGCCAGTAGTGACCCCCTCAGGTCTGGGGCCAACGTCCTGACTTTC
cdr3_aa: CASSDPLRSGANVLTF

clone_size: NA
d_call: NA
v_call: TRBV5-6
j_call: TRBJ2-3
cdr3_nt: TGTGCCAGCAGTTCTAGGGGTAGTTATGTAGATACGCAGTATTTT
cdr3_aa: CASSSRGSYVDTQYF

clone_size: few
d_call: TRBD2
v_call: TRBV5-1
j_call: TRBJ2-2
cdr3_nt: TGCGCCAGCAGCTTGGGGGCTAGCGGAAGGACCGGGGAGCTGTTTTTT
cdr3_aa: CASSLGASGRTGELFF

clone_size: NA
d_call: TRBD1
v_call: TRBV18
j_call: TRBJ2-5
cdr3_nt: TGTGCCAGCTCATTGCGACAGGGGGCCCTCCAAGAGACCCAGTACTTC
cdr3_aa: CASSLRQGALQETQYF

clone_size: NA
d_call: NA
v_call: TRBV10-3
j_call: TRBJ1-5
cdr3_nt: TGTGCCAACTACTCTACAGGATCTCAGCCCCAGCATTTT
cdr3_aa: CANYSTGSQPQHF

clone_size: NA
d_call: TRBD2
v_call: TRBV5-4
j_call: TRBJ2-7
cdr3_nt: TGTGCCAGCAGCCAAAAAAGTTCGGCGGGAGATCCTGCCGAGCAGTACTTC
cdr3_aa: CASSQKSSAGDPAEQYF

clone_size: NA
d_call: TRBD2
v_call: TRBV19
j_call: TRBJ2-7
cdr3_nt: TGTGCCAGTAGTAGGGGACTAGCGGGTTACGAGCAGTACTTC
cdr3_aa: CASSRGLAGYEQYF

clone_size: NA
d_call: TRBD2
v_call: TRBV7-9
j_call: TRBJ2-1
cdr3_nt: TGTGCCAGCAGCCCTCTAGCGGGGAGCTCCTACAATGAGCAGTTCTTC
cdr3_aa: CASSPLAGSSYNEQFF

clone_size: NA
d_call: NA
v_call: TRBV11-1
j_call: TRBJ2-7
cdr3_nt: TGTGCCAGCAGCTCCAACTACGAGCAGTACTTC
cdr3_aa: CASSSNYEQYF

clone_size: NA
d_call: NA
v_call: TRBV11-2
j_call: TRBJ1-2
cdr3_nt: TGTGCCAGCAGCACCACGGGGTTTTTTGGCTACACCTTC
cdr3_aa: CASSTTGFFGYTF

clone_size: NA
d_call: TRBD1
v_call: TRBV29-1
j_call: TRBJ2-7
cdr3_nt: TGCAGCGTTGTTCGGGACAGGGGTCCCGAGCAGTACTTC
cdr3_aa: CSVVRDRGPEQYF

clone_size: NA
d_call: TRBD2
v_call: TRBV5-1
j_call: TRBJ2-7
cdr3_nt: TGCGCCAGCAGCTTCTCCCTAGCGGGAGGGGGTGAGCAGTACTTC
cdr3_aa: CASSFSLAGGGEQYF

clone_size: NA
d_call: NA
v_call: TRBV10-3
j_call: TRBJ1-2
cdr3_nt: TGTGCCATCAGTGAGCAGGGACTCTATGGCTACACCTTC
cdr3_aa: CAISEQGLYGYTF

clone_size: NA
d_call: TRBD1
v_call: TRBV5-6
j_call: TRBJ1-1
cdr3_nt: TGTGCCAGCAGCTTGCCACAGGGGGAAACTGAAGCTTTCTTT
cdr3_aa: CASSLPQGETEAFF

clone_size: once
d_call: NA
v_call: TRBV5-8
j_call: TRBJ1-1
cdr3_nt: TGTGCCACTCCGAACCTCCCGGCAGGGCGAACTGAAGCTTTCTTT
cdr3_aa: CATPNLPAGRTEAFF

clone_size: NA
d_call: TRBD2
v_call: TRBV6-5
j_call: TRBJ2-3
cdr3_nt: TGTGCCAGCAGACTAGCGGGGGGACGAGATACGCAGTATTTT
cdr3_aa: CASRLAGGRDTQYF

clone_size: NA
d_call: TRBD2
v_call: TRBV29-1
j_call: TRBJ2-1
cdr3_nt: TGCAGCGCCCCCGGTTCCGGGGGGTACAATGAGCAGTTCTTC
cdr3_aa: CSAPGSGGYNEQFF

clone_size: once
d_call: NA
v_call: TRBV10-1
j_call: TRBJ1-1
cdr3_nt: TGCGCCATCAGGCGCGGGGGCGGTTTATTGGCTTTCTTT
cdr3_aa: CAIRRGGGLLAFF

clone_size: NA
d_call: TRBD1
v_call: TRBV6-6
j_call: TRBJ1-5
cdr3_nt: TGTGCCAGCAGCCGGACAGGGGATCAGCCCCAGCATTTT
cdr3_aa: CASSRTGDQPQHF

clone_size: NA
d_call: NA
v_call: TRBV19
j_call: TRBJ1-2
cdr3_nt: TGTGCCAGTAGCATACAGGGTACCTCTGGCTACACCTTC
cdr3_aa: CASSIQGTSGYTF

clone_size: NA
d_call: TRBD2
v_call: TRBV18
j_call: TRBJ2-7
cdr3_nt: TGTGCCAGCTCACTTTTGCGGGAGCCCTACGAGCAGTACTTC
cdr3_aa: CASSLLREPYEQYF

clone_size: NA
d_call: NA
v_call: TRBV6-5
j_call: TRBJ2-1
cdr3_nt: TGTGCCAGCAGTTACGGGCTAGCCCTCACTGAGCAGTTCTTC
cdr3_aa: CASSYGLALTEQFF

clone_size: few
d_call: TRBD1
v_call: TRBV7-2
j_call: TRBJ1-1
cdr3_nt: TGTGCCAGCAGCAGAGGGGGCGCCGGGAACACTGAAGCTTTCTTT
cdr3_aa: CASSRGGAGNTEAFF

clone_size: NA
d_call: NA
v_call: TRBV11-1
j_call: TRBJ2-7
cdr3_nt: TGTGCCAGCAGTTCCACCTACGAGCAGTACTTC
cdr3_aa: CASSSTYEQYF

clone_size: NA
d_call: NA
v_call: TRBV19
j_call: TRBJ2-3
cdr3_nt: TGTGCCAGTAGAACAAGGGCAGGGGTTACAGATACGCAGTATTTT
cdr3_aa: CASRTRAGVTDTQYF

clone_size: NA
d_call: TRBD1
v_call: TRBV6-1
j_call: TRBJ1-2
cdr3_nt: TGTGCCAGCAGGCCGGAGGGGGCCAACTATGGCTACACCTTC
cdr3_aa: CASRPEGANYGYTF

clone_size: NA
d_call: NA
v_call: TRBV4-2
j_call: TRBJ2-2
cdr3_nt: TGTGCCAGCAGCCAAGTCGGTCTTATTGGTAGCCGGAGAGGGACCGGGGAGCTGTTTTTT
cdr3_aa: CASSQVGLIGSRRGTGELFF